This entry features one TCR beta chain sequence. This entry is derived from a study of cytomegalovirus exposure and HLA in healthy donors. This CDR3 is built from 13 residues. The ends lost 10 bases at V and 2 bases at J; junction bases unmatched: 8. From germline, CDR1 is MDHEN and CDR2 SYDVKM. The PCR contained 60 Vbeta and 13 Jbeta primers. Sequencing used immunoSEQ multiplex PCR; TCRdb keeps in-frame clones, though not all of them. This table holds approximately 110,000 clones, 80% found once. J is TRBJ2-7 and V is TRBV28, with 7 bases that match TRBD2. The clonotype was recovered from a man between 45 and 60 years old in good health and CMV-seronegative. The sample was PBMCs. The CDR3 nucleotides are TGTGCCAACGGGGGGAGGGCCCCCTACGAGCAGTACTTC. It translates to CANGGRAPYEQYF.